Listed below are T cell receptor beta chains from one sample, sequenced in a study of T-cell memory formation after mild COVID-19. From the 5' RACE reads, TCRdb called clonotypes with MiXCR, one entry per CDR3 protein. The data show approximately 82,000 distinct CDR3 sequences, 9.5% to 15% seen once. Sequencing was performed on PBMCs or a T cell subset sorted from them (not recorded which). These receptors all come from a man between 18 and 29 years old who had mild COVID-19 (a few samples of this study predate the infection). Cell type and time point are not known. Both conserved end residues are part of each CDR3. Each record gives: V gene, D gene, clone size, J gene, CDR3 length, CDR3 DNA, CDR3 protein. A D gene is named only where the DNA matches it firmly. Clone size, where shown, is once, few, many, or a class for clones that have expanded.

TRBV3-1	TRBD1	.	TRBJ1-2	15	TGTGCCAGCCATTATACGGGGACAGCTAACTATGGCTACACCTTC	CASHYTGTANYGYTF
TRBV28	TRBD1	.	TRBJ1-5	13	TGTGCCACCGGGACAGGGCTTAATCAGCCCCAGCATTTT	CATGTGLNQPQHF
TRBV18	.	.	TRBJ2-7	12	TGTGCCAGCTCACCAGAGGCGGACGAGCAGTACTTC	CASSPEADEQYF
TRBV7-9	.	few	TRBJ2-1	12	TGTGCCAGCAGCTCCGCCAACCCTGAGCAGTTCTTC	CASSSANPEQFF
TRBV5-1	.	few	TRBJ1-5	15	TGCGCCAGCAGCCCCGGCGGCGGAAGCAATCAGCCCCAGCATTTT	CASSPGGGSNQPQHF
TRBV20-1	TRBD2	few	TRBJ2-4	18	TGCAGTGCTAGAGGACTAGCGGGGGAACGCCTAGCCAAAAACATTCAGTACTTC	CSARGLAGERLAKNIQYF
TRBV4-1	.	few	TRBJ2-7	13	TGCGCCAGCAGCCCTCAGTTAGAGGCCGAGCAGTACTTC	CASSPQLEAEQYF
TRBV29-1	TRBD1	few	TRBJ2-3	16	TGCAGCGTTGATCTGCGGACAGGGGAGTTCGCAGATACGCAGTATTTT	CSVDLRTGEFADTQYF
TRBV27	TRBD1	many	TRBJ2-7	17	TGTGCCAGCAGTTTACACGCCGGGACAGGGATGGTCTACGAGCAGTACTTC	CASSLHAGTGMVYEQYF
TRBV6-2/TRBV6-3	TRBD1	.	TRBJ2-3	16	TGTGCCAGCAGTGGCGGACAGGGCTATAGCACAGATACGCAGTATTTT	CASSGGQGYSTDTQYF
TRBV10-3	.	few	TRBJ2-7	11	TGTGCCATCAGTGAAGCAAACGAGCAGTACTTC	CAISEANEQYF
TRBV4-3	TRBD2	.	TRBJ2-2	21	TGCGCCAGCAGCCAAGTAGGGTGGCGGGAGGGCCCCGTGAGAATCACCGGGGAGCTGTTTTTT	CASSQVGWREGPVRITGELFF
TRBV5-1	.	few	TRBJ2-5	14	TGCGCCAGCAGCTGGGGGGGGACAGAAGAGACCCAGTACTTC	CASSWGGTEETQYF
TRBV9	TRBD1	few	TRBJ1-4	15	TGTGCCAGCAGCGTAGCAGACAGGGCTGGGGAAAAACTGTTTTTT	CASSVADRAGEKLFF
TRBV14	.	many	TRBJ2-2	12	TGTGCCAGCAGCCGTGACACCGGGGAGCTGTTTTTT	CASSRDTGELFF
TRBV19	.	many	TRBJ2-1	16	TGTGCCAGTAGTATTTTCCAGGTCGGCTCCTACAATGAGCAGTTCTTC	CASSIFQVGSYNEQFF
TRBV12-3/TRBV12-4	TRBD1	.	TRBJ1-5	14	TGTGCCAGCAGAGATACAGGGGTGAATCAGCCCCAGCATTTT	CASRDTGVNQPQHF
TRBV7-3	.	.	TRBJ1-1	14	TGTGCCAGCAGCTTAGGAGGGGGTTGGACTGAAGCTTTCTTT	CASSLGGGWTEAFF
TRBV7-9	TRBD1	.	TRBJ1-1	17	TGTGCCAGCAGCTTAGCCCGGACAGGGGGATTTGGCACTGAAGCTTTCTTT	CASSLARTGGFGTEAFF
TRBV27	.	.	TRBJ2-7	15	TGTGCCAGCAGTTTAGGCACAGGGTTCGCCTACGAGCAGTACTTC	CASSLGTGFAYEQYF
TRBV5-6	.	.	TRBJ2-7	14	TGTGCCAGCAGCTTGATACAGGTCCCTGACGAGCAGTACTTC	CASSLIQVPDEQYF
TRBV7-9	.	many	TRBJ1-3	14	TGTGCCAGCAGCCCGCCCGAGGGGGGAAACACCATATATTTT	CASSPPEGGNTIYF
TRBV5-1	TRBD1	few	TRBJ1-2	15	TGCGCCAGCAGTTACGCGTTGACAGGGGACGACGGCTACACCTTC	CASSYALTGDDGYTF
TRBV5-1	TRBD1	few	TRBJ2-3	14	TGCGCCAGCAGCTCGGGACAGGGGGCAGATACGCAGTATTTT	CASSSGQGADTQYF
TRBV11-2	TRBD2	.	TRBJ2-2	15	TGTGCCAGCAGCCCGACTAGCGGGGGGACCGGGGAGCTGTTTTTT	CASSPTSGGTGELFF
TRBV3-1	.	.	TRBJ2-3	13	TGTGCCAGCAGCCCGGCTAACACAGATACGCAGTATTTT	CASSPANTDTQYF
TRBV7-9	.	few	TRBJ2-6	15	TGTGCCAGCAGCTTAATGGAGACTGGGGCCAACGTCCTGACTTTC	CASSLMETGANVLTF
TRBV15	.	.	TRBJ1-5	14	TGTGCCACCAGCAGAGATTTGGGAAATCAGCCCCAGCATTTT	CATSRDLGNQPQHF
TRBV11-1	.	.	TRBJ2-3	17	TGTGCCAGCAGCTTAGATGGGGGGGCCCCTAGCACAGATACGCAGTATTTT	CASSLDGGAPSTDTQYF
TRBV20-1	.	few	TRBJ2-3	14	TGCAGTGCTAGAGATCGGGCCCGCACAGATACGCAGTATTTT	CSARDRARTDTQYF
TRBV13	TRBD2	few	TRBJ2-7	16	TGTGCCAGCACAAACCGGACTAGCGGGGCCCACTACGAGCAGTACTTC	CASTNRTSGAHYEQYF
TRBV12-3/TRBV12-4	.	few	TRBJ1-5	12	TGTGCCAGCAGTGACGACAATCAGCCCCAGCATTTT	CASSDDNQPQHF
TRBV4-3	.	few	TRBJ1-2	15	TGCGCCAGCAGCCAAGAATCCCAAGCTAACTATGGCTACACCTTC	CASSQESQANYGYTF
TRBV7-8	.	few	TRBJ2-2	15	TGTGCCAGCAGCCCCAGTGCGTCGAGTACCGGGGAGCTGTTTTTT	CASSPSASSTGELFF
TRBV7-9	TRBD1	.	TRBJ1-5	15	TGTGCCAGCAGCTTGGACGGGACAGTGAATCAGCCCCAGCATTTT	CASSLDGTVNQPQHF
TRBV30	.	.	TRBJ2-7	13	TGTGCCTGGAGTGTACGCGGGATTTACGAGCAGTACTTC	CAWSVRGIYEQYF